One and the same sample provided the 27 T cell receptor beta chains below, sequenced in a study of radiotherapy plus CTLA-4 blockade in lung cancer. Libraries were prepared by immunoSEQ multiplex PCR; TCRdb keeps only in-frame clonotypes and omits some of them. The top ten hold under 25% of the sample, which has about 80,000 clones, around 79% seen once. Source: peripheral blood, taken from a patient treated with radiotherapy plus ipilimumab. The receptors derive from a human donor with non-small cell lung cancer whose response to radiotherapy plus ipilimumab could not be evaluated. Some clones in this sample may be carry-over from other donors' samples.

The chain has TRBV12-5 and TRBJ2-1; D possibly corresponds to TRBD1 (6 bases). With 4 bases removed from V and 4 bases from J, the gap between germline ends came to 8 bases. Germline V gene data show CDR1 as LGHNT and CDR2 as FRNRAP. This CDR3 contains 13 residues. The CDR3 spells CASGSQGYNEQFF. As DNA, the CDR3 is TGTGCTAGTGGTTCCCAGGGGTACAATGAGCAGTTCTTC.

The chain recombines TRBV5-1 with TRBJ2-3; D gene ambiguous. The CDR3 is made up of 13 amino acids. V lost 5 bases and J 0 bases, leaving 7 bases between the germline ends. CDR1 is SGHRS, CDR2 YFSETQ, per germline. The CDR3 protein is CASSPQSTDTQYF. CDR3 bases: TGCGCCAGCAGTCCACAGAGCACAGATACGCAGTATTTT. Looking up the rest from reference TRBV5-1 and TRBJ2-3 gives the full variable domain: KAGVTQTPRYLIKTRGQQVTLSCSPISGHRSVSWYQQTPGQGLQFLFEYFSETQRNKGNFPGRFSGRQFSNSRSEMNVSTLELGDSALYLCASSPQSTDTQYFGPGTRLTVL.

This clone was counted once. V gene TRBV2 combines with J gene TRBJ2-5; TRBD1 might be the D (6 bases). The CDR3 has 14 residues. Germline lookup yields CDR1 SNHLY and CDR2 FYNNEI. V lost 4 bases, J lost 3 bases, and 12 bases lay in between. CDR3 protein: CASSVHRDKETQYF. Here the CDR3 DNA reads TGTGCCAGCAGTGTACACCGGGACAAAGAGACCCAGTACTTC.

J is TRBJ1-4 and V is TRBV28, with D maybe TRBD1 (5 bases). The CDR3 consists of 16 residues. The V gene's germline CDR1 is MDHEN and CDR2 SYDVKM. V shed 7 bases and J shed 4 bases, with 19 bases lying between them. In DNA, the CDR3 is TGTGCCAGCATTCAAGAACCAGGGCTGGGTAATGAAAAACTGTTTTTT. Encoded protein: CASIQEPGLGNEKLFF.

The chain uses TRBV28 and TRBJ1-5; TRBD1 might be the D (6 bases). Germline V gene sequence: CDR1 MDHEN, CDR2 SYDVKM. The CDR3 sequence is 17 residues long. The V gene lost 7 bases and the J gene lost 0 bases, with 19 bases spanning the gap. The CDR3 DNA is TGTGCCAGCATCCCTCAGGGGCGCCTTTATAGCAATCAGCCCCAGCATTTT. This codes for CASIPQGRLYSNQPQHF.

The rearrangement links TRBV5-4 to TRBJ2-7; 7 bases align to TRBD2. The length of the CDR3 is 16 residues. Germline values: CDR1 SGHNT, CDR2 YYREEE (reference sequence). V dropped 5 bases and J dropped 3; count of bases not matched to a gene: 14. The CDR3 region is CASSMPGGLGVYEQYF. The CDR3 bases are TGTGCCAGCAGTATGCCGGGGGGTTTAGGGGTCTACGAGCAGTACTTC.

The V call is TRBV6-1, the J call TRBJ2-7; TRBD2 matches 10 bases. Germline V lookup: CDR1 MNHNS, CDR2 SASEGT. V shed 10 bases, J shed 4 bases, and the junction held 4 bases outside the gene matches. The CDR3 sequence is 12 residues long. CDR3 nucleotides: TGTGCCATTGTAGCGGGGGGTTACGAGCAGTACTTC. Protein sequence: CAIVAGGYEQYF.

The chain couples TRBV10-3 to TRBJ2-1; possible D gene TRBD1, 6 bases. The CDR3 consists of 14 residues. Trimming pared 9 bases from V and 8 bases from J, leaving 20 bases between. Germline V gene lookup returns CDR1 ENHRY and CDR2 SYGVKD. The CDR3 DNA reads TGTGCCATAAACCCGGGACAAGATGCCGATGAGCAGTTCTTC. It translates to CAINPGQDADEQFF.

The rearrangement links TRBV11-2 to TRBJ2-7; the D gene is possibly TRBD1 (5 bases). The germline gives CDR1 SGHAT, CDR2 FQNNGV. The CDR3 has 12 amino acids. Deletions cut 5 bases from V and 3 bases from J, with 8 bases between. CDR3 sequence reads: CASSTRGYEQYF. CDR3 nucleotide sequence: TGTGCCAGCAGCACAAGGGGCTACGAGCAGTACTTC.

This chain links TRBV4-2 with TRBJ2-7; tentatively, D is TRBD1 (6 bases). V was pared by 5 bases and J by 3 bases, with 8 bases between. Germline CDR1 LGHNA, CDR2 YNFKEQ. The CDR3 consists of 12 residues. CDR3 protein: CASSEQGYEQYF. The CDR3 nucleotides are TGTGCCAGCAGCGAACAGGGCTACGAGCAGTACTTC.

The chain links TRBV11-2 to TRBJ2-5; no reliable D call. The closer fit of TRBJ2-7 to the DNA end suggests the J call may be wrong. This CDR3 has 11 amino acids. In germline, CDR1 is SGHAT, CDR2 FQNNGV. In nucleotides, the CDR3 is TGTGCCAGCAGCCGCGCCTACGAGCAGTACTTC. As protein: CASSRAYEQYF.

The chain carries TRBV9 and TRBJ2-1; TRBD1 aligns across 7 bases. The CDR3 loop spans 19 amino acids. V shed 0 bases and J 7 bases; nucleotides not matched to a gene: 19. CDR1 is SGDLS and CDR2 is YYNGEE in the germline V gene. The CDR3: CASSVARMVKGAFVNEQFF. The CDR3 nucleotides read TGTGCCAGCAGCGTAGCTAGAATGGTTAAGGGGGCGTTTGTGAATGAGCAGTTCTTC.

The CDR3 protein is CASSSRDRLSETQYF. The CDR3 DNA follows: TGTGCCAGCAGCTCCCGGGACAGGTTATCGGAGACCCAGTACTTC. The rearrangement links TRBV5-4 to TRBJ2-5; 8 positions match TRBD1. Trimming at V came to 3 bases and at J to 5 bases, leaving 9 bases not matched to a gene. CDR3 length: 15 residues. Germline CDR1 is SGHNT and CDR2 is YYREEE (reference sequence).

The chain is built from TRBV5-4 and TRBJ2-1; possibly TRBD1 for D (6 bases). Trimming pared 0 bases from V and 7 bases from J, leaving 11 bases between. CDR1 and CDR2 from the germline V gene are SGHNT and YYREEE (reference sequence). The CDR3 length is 14 residues. For the CDR3, the DNA is TGTGCCAGCAGCTTGGAAACAGGGCCAAATGAGCAGTTCTTC. This translates into CASSLETGPNEQFF. The full variable domain, completed using reference TRBV5-4 and TRBJ2-1, is ETGVTQSPTHLIKTRGQQVTLRCSSQSGHNTVSWYQQALGQGPQFIFQYYREEENGRGNFPPRFSGLQFPNYSSELNVNALELDDSALYLCASSLETGPNEQFFGPGTRLTVL.

The V and J genes are TRBV27 and TRBJ2-5, with 8 nucleotides matching TRBD1. CDR1 and CDR2 from the germline V gene are MNHEY and SMNVEV (reference sequence). The trim removed 5 bases at V and 6 bases at J, leaving 8 bases unmatched. This CDR3 has 14 residues. CDR3 coding DNA: TGTGCCAGCAGTCTCTCAGGGGGCCTAAAGACCCAGTACTTC. Amino acids: CASSLSGGLKTQYF.

This clone turned up a few times. V and J are TRBV10-3 and TRBJ1-1; TRBD1 matches at 8 bases. This CDR3 has 11 amino acids. V shed 8 bases and J 4 bases; nucleotides not matched to a gene: 0. Germline V gives CDR1 ENHRY, CDR2 SYGVKD. CDR3 coding DNA: TGTGCCATCGGACAGGGCACTGAAGCTTTCTTT. This gives the protein CAIGQGTEAFF.

This clone was counted only a few times. V is TRBV4-3 and J is TRBJ2-7, with D possibly matching TRBD1 (6 bases). V dropped 1 base and J dropped 0 bases, with 13 bases sitting between them. The CDR3 runs 16 residues. The germline gives CDR1 LGHNA, CDR2 YSLEER. This CDR3 is CASSQVITGSSYEQYF. The CDR3 coding sequence is TGCGCCAGCAGCCAAGTAATCACAGGGAGCTCCTACGAGCAGTACTTC.

The chain joins TRBV30 to TRBJ1-1; possible D gene TRBD1, 6 bases. The CDR3 extends over 12 amino acids. Trimming cost V 3 bases and J 6 bases, with 11 bases left between them. Germline-derived CDR1 and CDR2 are GTSNPN and SVGIG (reference sequence). In nucleotides, the CDR3 is TGTGCCTGGAGACAGGGTGGTGCTGAAGCTTTCTTT. It yields the protein CAWRQGGAEAFF.

The gene calls are TRBV6-1 and TRBJ1-2, with D hard to call. V lost 3 bases, J lost 4 bases, and 18 bases lay in between. There are 16 residues in the CDR3. Germline CDR1 reads MNHNS; CDR2 reads SASEGT. The CDR3 region has the DNA TGTGCCAGCAGTGATTGGAGGGCCGGAAGGATCTATGGCTACACCTTC. Translation: CASSDWRAGRIYGYTF.

This clone was counted a single time. The chain has TRBV5-1 and TRBJ2-3, with 10 bases fitting TRBD1. CDR3 length: 15 residues. Germline assignment: CDR1 SGHRS and CDR2 YFSETQ. The V segment lost 3 bases and the J segment 3 bases; nucleotides outside the gene matches: 4. The CDR3 DNA follows: TGCGCCAGCAGCTGGGGGGGACAGGGGACAGATACGCAGTATTTT. Encoded protein: CASSWGGQGTDTQYF.

This chain joins TRBV19 and TRBJ1-2; 7 bases are a match to TRBD1. The germline gives CDR1 LNHDA, CDR2 SQIVND (reference sequence). The CDR3 has 15 residues. Unmatched junction bases numbered 6, after V lost 3 bases and J lost 2 bases. Here the CDR3 reads CASSISTGRNYGYTF. DNA for the CDR3: TGTGCCAGTAGTATCTCGACAGGGCGAAACTATGGCTACACCTTC.

The chain employs TRBV28 and TRBJ1-2, with D unclear. The CDR3 length is 15 residues. The germline V gene encodes CDR1 MDHEN and CDR2 SYDVKM. The V end lost 6 bases, the J end lost 5 bases, and 19 bases lay between the germline ends. For the CDR3, the DNA is TGTGCCAGCAGGGTGGAGTACCTCGGGAAATATGGCTACACCTTC. It yields the protein CASRVEYLGKYGYTF.

The V call is TRBV29-1, the J call TRBJ2-1; 10 bases line up with TRBD1. Per germline, CDR1 SQVTM and CDR2 ANQGSEA. The J segment lost 6 bases and the V segment lost 4 bases, leaving 3 bases of the junction unmatched. This CDR3 has 13 residues. CDR3 sequence: CSVGTGGSNEQFF. The CDR3 region has the DNA TGCAGCGTTGGGACAGGGGGGAGCAATGAGCAGTTCTTC.

The chain couples TRBV5-5 to TRBJ1-1; D is unclear. Trimming shortened V by 0 bases and J by 0 bases, and 6 bases separated the two germline ends. Germline V gene lookup returns CDR1 SGHKS and CDR2 YYEKEE (reference sequence). The CDR3 is made up of 14 amino acids. This chain's CDR3 is CASSLAPVNTEAFF. The CDR3, as DNA: TGTGCCAGCAGCTTGGCTCCGGTGAACACTGAAGCTTTCTTT.

The chain carries TRBV9 and TRBJ1-4; 8 nucleotides align to TRBD1. This CDR3 is built from 15 residues. The ends lost 4 bases at V and 2 bases at J; junction bases unmatched: 4. In germline, CDR1 is SGDLS, CDR2 YYNGEE. The CDR3 bases are TGTGCCAGCAGCCCAGGACAGGGCACTAATGAAAAACTGTTTTTT. As protein: CASSPGQGTNEKLFF.

The chain has TRBV2 and TRBJ1-2; D is unresolved. Germline CDR1 and CDR2: SNHLY and FYNNEI. This CDR3 is built from 12 residues. V was clipped by 3 bases and J by 8 bases, with 10 bases between them. The CDR3 DNA is TGTGCCAGCAGTGACACTTGGGCGGGCTACACCTTC. It encodes CASSDTWAGYTF.

A few counts support this clone. J is TRBJ1-2 and V is TRBV7-9; 10 nucleotides match TRBD1. Germline trimming cut 5 bases from V and 4 bases from J; bases unmatched to any gene: 7. This CDR3 comprises 15 residues. Germline lookup yields CDR1 SEHNR and CDR2 FQNEAQ (reference sequence). This CDR3 reads CASSLRDRGPYGYTF. The CDR3 bases are TGTGCCAGCAGCCTCCGGGACAGGGGACCCTATGGCTACACCTTC.